This T cell receptor beta chain was identified during a study of shared clonotypes between healthy human individuals. CDR3 size: 18 residues. J was trimmed by 1 base and V by 0 bases; bases with no gene match: 3. CDR1 is SGDLS and CDR2 is YYNGEE in the germline V gene. Only CD45RO-negative cells positively selected for CCR7 counted as naive CD8 cells, so terminally differentiated effector memory CD45RA+ cells were excluded. Donors were healthy HIV-negative adults without recently reported acute infections or vaccinations. Study observations and caveats: Larger estimated richness was generally seen in naive subsets than in memory subsets.

As to this clone: Its specificity is not known.

Data came from immunoSEQ multiplex PCR; TCRdb stores just in-frame clones and leaves some out. This sample has about 2.1 million clones, with 85% to 95% found just once. Sequenced input: naive CD8+ T cells from PBMCs. This receptor was identified in a man aged 18 to 35 in good health. Some clones in this sample may be carry-over from other donors' samples. The rearrangement uses TRBV9 and TRBJ2-6; 11 nucleotides agree with TRBD1. CDR3 loop: CASSVDGQGASGANVLTF. The CDR3 bases are TGTGCCAGCAGCGTAGATGGACAGGGGGCGTCTGGGGCCAACGTCCTGACTTTC. The full variable domain, with the rest looked up from reference TRBV9 and TRBJ2-6, is DSGVTQTPKHLITATGQRVTLRCSPRSGDLSVYWYQQSLDQGLQFLIQYYNGEERAKGNILERFSAQQFPDLHSELNLSSLELGDSALYFCASSVDGQGASGANVLTFGAGSRLTVL.